The 11 T cell receptor beta chains below come from one sample, sequenced in a study of blood T cell repertoires in COVID-19. Sequencing used immunoSEQ multiplex PCR; TCRdb keeps in-frame clones, though not all of them. The sample yields around 160,000 clones, more than 70% seen once. Sequencing used peripheral blood. Receptors originate from a man aged 55 to 70 with active or convalescent COVID-19.

This chain joins TRBV20-1 and TRBJ2-1; D gene ambiguous. The germline CDR1 and CDR2 sequences are DFQATT and SNEGSKA (reference sequence). The CDR3 length is 11 residues. Trimming took 7 bases from V and 3 from J, leaving 7 bases between them. This CDR3 reads CSEAIYNEQFF. CDR3 nucleotide sequence: TGCAGTGAAGCGATCTACAATGAGCAGTTCTTC.

The chain joins TRBV21-1 to TRBJ1-2; the table assigns TRBD1, which was not confirmed against the DNA. TRBV21-1 is annotated as a pseudogene. This CDR3 is built from 17 residues. The DNA of the CDR3 is TGTGCCAGCAGGCCAGGCTCGACGACAGGGATATGGTCGAGCTACACCTTC. It yields the protein CASRPGSTTGIWSSYTF.

This clone was detected only a few times. This rearrangement joins TRBV6-1 to TRBJ1-5, with 8 positions matching TRBD1. The CDR3 contains 14 residues. The germline CDR1 and CDR2 sequences are MNHNS and SASEGT. V shed 7 bases and J 6 bases; nucleotides not matched to a gene: 8. The CDR3 loop is CASTTGGGTQPQHF. DNA for the CDR3: TGTGCCAGCACCACAGGGGGGGGAACTCAGCCCCAGCATTTT.

The genes are TRBV10-3 and TRBJ1-4, with D hard to call. The CDR3 is made up of 13 amino acids. Looked up from germline, CDR1 is ENHRY and CDR2 is SYGVKD. Trimming left V 2 bases short and J 8 bases short, with 9 bases between. The CDR3: CAISELGSEKLFF. In DNA, the CDR3 is TGTGCCATCAGTGAGCTTGGGAGCGAAAAACTGTTTTTT.

This clone was counted once. The chain uses TRBV7-2 and TRBJ2-1, with D perhaps TRBD2 (6 bases). The V end lost 5 bases, the J end lost 10 bases, and 12 bases lay between the germline ends. The CDR3 spans 12 residues. CDR1 and CDR2 from the germline V gene are SGHTA and FQGNSA. CDR3 bases: TGTGCCAGCAGCGCCGGGGGAGTGGAGCAGTTCTTC. Its translation is CASSAGGVEQFF.

V usage is TRBV11-2 and J usage is TRBJ2-3; TRBD2 agrees at 12 bases. J was trimmed by 3 bases and V by 7 bases; bases with no gene match: 5. CDR1 and CDR2 from the germline V gene are SGHAT and FQNNGV. The length of the CDR3 is 15 residues. The CDR3 reads CASIEGLAGTDTQYF. As DNA, the CDR3 is TGTGCCAGCATCGAAGGACTAGCGGGAACAGATACGCAGTATTTT.

V gene TRBV5-1 combines with J gene TRBJ2-3; D gene uncertain. The V end was cut by 4 bases, the J end by 5 bases, with 8 bases between. The CDR3 runs 12 residues. Looked up from germline, CDR1 is SGHRS and CDR2 is YFSETQ. For the CDR3, the DNA is TGCGCCAGCAGCCGTCTCAGAGATACGCAGTATTTT. Translating it yields CASSRLRDTQYF. The variable domain in full, with the rest retrieved from reference TRBV5-1 and TRBJ2-3, is KAGVTQTPRYLIKTRGQQVTLSCSPISGHRSVSWYQQTPGQGLQFLFEYFSETQRNKGNFPGRFSGRQFSNSRSEMNVSTLELGDSALYLCASSRLRDTQYFGPGTRLTVL.

The chain couples TRBV10-2 to TRBJ2-3; D gene uncertain. The germline CDR1 and CDR2 sequences are WSHSY and SAAADI. Trimming stripped 1 base from V and 3 bases from J, with 5 bases between. This CDR3 has 13 amino acids. The CDR3 nucleotides are TGCGCCAGCAGTGAGTTAAAAACAGATACGCAGTATTTT. Its translation is CASSELKTDTQYF.

The chain joins TRBV12-5 to TRBJ2-2, with 9 nucleotides matching TRBD1. CDR1 is LGHNT, CDR2 FRNRAP, per germline. The CDR3 has 13 residues. Trimming at V came to 1 base and at J to 12 bases, leaving 3 bases not matched to a gene. The DNA of the CDR3 is TGTGCTAGTGGTTTGGAGGGACAGGGCCAGCTGTTTTTT. The encoded protein is CASGLEGQGQLFF.

CDR3 DNA sequence: TGTGCCAGCAGCCCTAGCCGGGTTGAGCAGTACTTC. Translating it yields CASSPSRVEQYF. The V gene is TRBV7-2, the J gene TRBJ2-7, with a possible D match to TRBD2 (5 bases). The CDR3 contains 12 residues. Germline values: CDR1 SGHTA, CDR2 FQGNSA. V lost 5 bases, J lost 7 bases, and 12 bases lay in between. The whole variable domain, remainder taken from reference TRBV7-2 and TRBJ2-7, is GAGVSQSPSNKVTEKGKDVELRCDPISGHTALYWYRQSLGQGLEFLIYFQGNSAPDKSGLPSDRFSAERTGGSVSTLTIQRTQQEDSAVYLCASSPSRVEQYFGPGTRLTVT.

The rearrangement uses TRBV3-1 (or the pseudogene TRBV3-2) and TRBJ2-4; TRBD1 is a possible D gene (6 bases). Germline CDR1 LGHDT, CDR2 YNNKEL (reference sequence). V lost 2 bases and J lost 3, with 20 bases in between. CDR3 length equals 18 residues. For the CDR3, the DNA is TGTGCCAGCAGCCAAATGTATCCGGGACACTTAGGCAAAAACATTCAGTACTTC. Residues: CASSQMYPGHLGKNIQYF.